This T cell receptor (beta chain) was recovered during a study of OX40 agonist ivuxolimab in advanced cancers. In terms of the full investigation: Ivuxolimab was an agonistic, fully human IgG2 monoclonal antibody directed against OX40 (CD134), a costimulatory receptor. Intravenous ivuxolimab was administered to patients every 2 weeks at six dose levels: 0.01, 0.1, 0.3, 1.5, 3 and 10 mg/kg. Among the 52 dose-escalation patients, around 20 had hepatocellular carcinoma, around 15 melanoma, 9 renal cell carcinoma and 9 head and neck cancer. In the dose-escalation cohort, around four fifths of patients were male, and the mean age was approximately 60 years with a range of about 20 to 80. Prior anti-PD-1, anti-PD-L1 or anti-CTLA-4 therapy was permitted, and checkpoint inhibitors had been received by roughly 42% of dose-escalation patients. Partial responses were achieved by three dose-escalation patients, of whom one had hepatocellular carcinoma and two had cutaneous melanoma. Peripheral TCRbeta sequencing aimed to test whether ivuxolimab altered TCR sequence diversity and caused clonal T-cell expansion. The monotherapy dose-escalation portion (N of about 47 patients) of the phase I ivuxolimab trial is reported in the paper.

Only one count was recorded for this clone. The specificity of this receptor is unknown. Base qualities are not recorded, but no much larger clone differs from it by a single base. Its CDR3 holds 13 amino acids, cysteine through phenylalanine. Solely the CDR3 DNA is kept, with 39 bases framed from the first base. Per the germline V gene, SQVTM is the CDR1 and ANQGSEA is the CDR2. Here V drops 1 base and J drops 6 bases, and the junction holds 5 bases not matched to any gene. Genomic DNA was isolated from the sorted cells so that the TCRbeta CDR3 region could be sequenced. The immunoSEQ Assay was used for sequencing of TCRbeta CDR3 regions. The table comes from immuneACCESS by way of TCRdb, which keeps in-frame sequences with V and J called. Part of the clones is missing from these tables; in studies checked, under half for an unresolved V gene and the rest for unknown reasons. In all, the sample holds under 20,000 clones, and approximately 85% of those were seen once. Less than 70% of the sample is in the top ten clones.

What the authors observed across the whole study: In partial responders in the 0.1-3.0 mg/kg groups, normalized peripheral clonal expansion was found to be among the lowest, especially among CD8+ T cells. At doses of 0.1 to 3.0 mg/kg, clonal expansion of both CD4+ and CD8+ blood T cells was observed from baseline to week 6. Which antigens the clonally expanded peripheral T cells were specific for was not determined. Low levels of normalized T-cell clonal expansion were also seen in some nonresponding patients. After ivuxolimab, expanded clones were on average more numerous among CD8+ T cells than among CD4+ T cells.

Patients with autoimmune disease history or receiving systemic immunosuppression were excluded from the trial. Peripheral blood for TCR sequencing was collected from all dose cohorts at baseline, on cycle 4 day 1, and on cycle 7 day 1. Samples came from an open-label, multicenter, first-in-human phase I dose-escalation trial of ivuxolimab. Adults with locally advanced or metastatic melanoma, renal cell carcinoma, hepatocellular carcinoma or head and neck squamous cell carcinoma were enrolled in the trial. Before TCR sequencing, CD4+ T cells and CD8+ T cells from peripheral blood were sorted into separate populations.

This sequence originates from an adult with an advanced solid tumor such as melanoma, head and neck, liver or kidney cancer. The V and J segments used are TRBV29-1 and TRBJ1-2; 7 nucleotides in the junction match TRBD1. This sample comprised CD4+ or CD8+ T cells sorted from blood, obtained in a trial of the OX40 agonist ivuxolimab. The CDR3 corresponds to CSVEAPGTDGYTF. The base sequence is TGCAGCGTTGAAGCCCCCGGGACAGATGGCTACACCTTC.